Reported below is one TCR beta chain. What it binds is not known. V was shortened by 6 bases and J by 2 bases, with 10 bases between the two germline ends. CDR1 is MNHNS, CDR2 SASEGT, per germline. CDR3 length: 14 amino acids. This specimen belongs to a study of T cell repertoires in cytomegalovirus infection. TCRdb used MiXCR to reprocess the reads, holding one entry per CDR3 protein. The sample lists approximately 300,000 distinct CDR3 sequences, 20% to 25% occurring once. The sequencing here drew on cultured PBMCs, taken from culture after CMV antigen stimulation. The chain employs TRBV6-1 and TRBJ1-4; no firm D call. The origin of this receptor is a human donor in good health (CMV status not recorded). Some clones in this sample may be carry-over from other donors' samples. Here the CDR3 reads CASSQRRTNEKLFF. The CDR3 DNA is TGTGCCAGCAGCCAGAGGAGGACTAATGAAAAACTGTTTTTT.